These 7 T cell receptor beta chains were all obtained from the same sample, sequenced in a study of T cells in Graves' hyperthyroidism and ophthalmopathy. RNA transcripts yielded amplified TCR beta CDR3 regions. The HTBI primer set served for first-round RT-PCR of the TCR CDR3. One entry per CDR3 protein results from TCRdb running MiXCR on the multiplex PCR reads. The table includes 550,000 to 600,000 distinct CDR3 sequences, 40% to 55% detected once. Sequenced: peripheral blood or thyroid tissue (not recorded which). The source is an adult woman with Graves' disease, either hyperthyroidism or ophthalmopathy (not recorded which).

This clonotype appeared many times. The V call is TRBV11-3, the J call TRBJ2-2; D is uncertain. The length of the CDR3 is 14 residues. The germline V gene encodes CDR1 SGHNT and CDR2 YENEEA. V dropped 1 base and J dropped 2 bases, with 5 bases sitting between them. The CDR3 protein is CASSLGYNTGELFF. CDR3 nucleotides: TGTGCCAGCAGCTTAGGCTATAACACCGGGGAGCTGTTTTTT.

This clonotype was seen at least ten times. The chain is built from TRBV7-9 and TRBJ2-7; TRBD2 matches 9 bases. Germline trimming cut 1 base from V and 5 bases from J; bases unmatched to any gene: 6. This CDR3 region has 15 residues. The V gene's germline CDR1 is SEHNR and CDR2 FQNEAQ (reference sequence). The CDR3 region has the DNA TGTGCCAGCAGCTTAGTGGCGGGAGGGCAGAACGAGCAGTACTTC. Translation gives CASSLVAGGQNEQYF.

This clonotype came up once. The chain is built from TRBV10-3 and TRBJ1-2; D perhaps matches TRBD1 (5 bases). Trimming shortened V by 3 bases and J by 2 bases, and 13 bases separated the two germline ends. Germline values: CDR1 ENHRY, CDR2 SYGVKD. The CDR3 contains 15 residues. The CDR3 DNA follows: TGTGCCATCAGTGACCTCGGGGGGGGAAACTATGGCTACACCTTC. This gives the protein CAISDLGGGNYGYTF.

This clonotype appeared many times. V is TRBV5-4 and J is TRBJ2-7; tentative D call: TRBD1 (6 bases). The V end lost 9 bases, the J end lost 2 bases, and 18 bases lay between the germline ends. CDR1 is SGHNT and CDR2 is YYREEE in the germline V gene (reference sequence). CDR3 length equals 14 residues. The CDR3 DNA reads as TGTGCCACCCAACCCACCCGGACAGCCTACGAGCAGTACTTC. The encoded protein is CATQPTRTAYEQYF. Drawing the rest from reference TRBV5-4 and TRBJ2-7, the complete variable domain is ETGVTQSPTHLIKTRGQQVTLRCSSQSGHNTVSWYQQALGQGPQFIFQYYREEENGRGNFPPRFSGLQFPNYSSELNVNALELDDSALYLCATQPTRTAYEQYFGPGTRLTVT.

The chain links TRBV5-4 to TRBJ1-2, with 10 bases identical to TRBD1. J lost 7 bases, V lost 3 bases, and 6 bases had no gene match. The germline V gene has CDR1 SGHNT and CDR2 YYREEE (reference sequence). The CDR3 consists of 14 residues. CDR3 amino acids: CASSSPTGGSGYTF. The DNA for the CDR3 is TGTGCCAGCAGCTCTCCGACAGGGGGCAGTGGCTACACCTTC.

This clonotype was counted ten times or more. This chain's CDR3 is CASGPASRGGRVTQYF. The CDR3 DNA is TGTGCCAGCGGGCCAGCCTCTCGTGGGGGAAGGGTGACCCAGTACTTC. This rearrangement joins TRBV2 to TRBJ2-5; D is perhaps TRBD1 or TRBD2 (5 bases each). This CDR3 is built from 16 residues. V lost 8 bases and J lost 7, with 26 bases in between. Germline CDR1 is SNHLY and CDR2 is FYNNEI.

This chain joins TRBV9 and TRBJ2-7; either TRBD1 or TRBD2 may fit D (7 bases each). Trimming cost V 4 bases and J 3 bases, with 20 bases left between them. The CDR3 is made up of 16 amino acids. CDR1 SGDLS and CDR2 YYNGEE come from the germline V gene. CDR3 sequence: CASSPQGGDPIYEQYF. CDR3 coding DNA: TGTGCCAGCAGCCCCCAGGGGGGGGACCCCATCTACGAGCAGTACTTC.